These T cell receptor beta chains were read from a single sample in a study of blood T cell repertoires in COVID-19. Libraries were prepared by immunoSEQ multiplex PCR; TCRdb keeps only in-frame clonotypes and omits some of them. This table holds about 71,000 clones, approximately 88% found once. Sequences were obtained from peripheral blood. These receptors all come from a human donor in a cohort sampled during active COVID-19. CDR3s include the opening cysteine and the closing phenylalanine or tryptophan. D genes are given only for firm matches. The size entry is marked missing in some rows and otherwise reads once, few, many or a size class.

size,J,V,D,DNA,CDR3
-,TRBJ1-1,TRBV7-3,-,TGTGCCAGCAGCGGTTCAGGGAGGGGGAACACTGAAGCTTTCTTT,CASSGSGRGNTEAFF
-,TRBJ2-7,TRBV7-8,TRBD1,TGTGCCAGCAGTCGCCTCACAGGGGGCGGTCGGCAGTACTTC,CASSRLTGGGRQYF
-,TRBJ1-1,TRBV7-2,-,TGTGTAGCGGGTTTGAACACTGAAGCTTTCTTT,CVAGLNTEAFF
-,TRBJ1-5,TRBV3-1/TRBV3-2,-,TGTGCCAGCAGCCAAGACAAAGGAGGGCCGAATCAGCCCCAGCATTTT,CASSQDKGGPNQPQHF
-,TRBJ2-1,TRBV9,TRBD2,TGTGCCAGCAGCGGAGGGAGGAGCGGGGTCGGGAATGAGCAGTTCTTC,CASSGGRSGVGNEQFF
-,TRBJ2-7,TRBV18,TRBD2,TGTGCCAGCTCACCAAAGGGGACTAGCGGGAGATCCCAGCAGTACTTC,CASSPKGTSGRSQQYF
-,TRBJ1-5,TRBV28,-,TGTGCCAGCAGGACTAACTCCCCCGGGAATCAGCCCCAGCATTTT,CASRTNSPGNQPQHF
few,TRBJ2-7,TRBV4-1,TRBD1,TGCGCCAGCAGCCAAGTCGGGACAGGGGGCCCGCAGTACTTC,CASSQVGTGGPQYF
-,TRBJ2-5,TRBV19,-,TGTGCCAGTAGTATTAAAGGCGGAGAGACCCAGTACTTC,CASSIKGGETQYF
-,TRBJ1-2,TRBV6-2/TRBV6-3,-,TGTGCCAGCAGTGGCAGGAGGAACTTTAACTATGGCTACACCTTC,CASSGRRNFNYGYTF
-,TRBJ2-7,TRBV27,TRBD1,TGTGCCAGCAGTTTCCGGGACAGGAGCTACGAGCAGTACTTC,CASSFRDRSYEQYF
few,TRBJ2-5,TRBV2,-,TGTGCCACCTCCCGGGGGGCGAACCAAGAGACCCAGTACTTC,CATSRGANQETQYF
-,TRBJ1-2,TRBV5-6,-,TGTGCCAGCAGCCTCGGGTTGGGTGGCTACACCTTC,CASSLGLGGYTF
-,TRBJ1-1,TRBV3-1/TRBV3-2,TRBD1,TGTGCCAGCAGCCGCGCGACAGGGGAGGGCTCTGAAGCTTTCTTT,CASSRATGEGSEAFF
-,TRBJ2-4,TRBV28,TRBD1,TGTGCCAGCAGGGGGACAGGGGACCTTCTTATGGACATTCAGTACTTC,CASRGTGDLLMDIQYF
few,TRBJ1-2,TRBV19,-,TGTGCCAGTAGGGACGACAGGCCCCCCTATAGTTACACCTTC,CASRDDRPPYSYTF
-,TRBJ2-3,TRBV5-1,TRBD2,TGCGCCAGCAGGGTGGGGACTAGCGGGAGGATCACAGATACGCAGTATTTT,CASRVGTSGRITDTQYF
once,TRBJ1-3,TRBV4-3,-,TGCGCCAGCAGCCAAGACAACTCTGGAAACACCATATATTTT,CASSQDNSGNTIYF
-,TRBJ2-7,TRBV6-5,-,TGTGCCAGCAACCCGGGAACCTTCTACGAGCAGTACTTC,CASNPGTFYEQYF
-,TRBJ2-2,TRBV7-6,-,TGTGCCAGCAGCTTACCAGGCGGGGAGCTGTTTTTT,CASSLPGGELFF
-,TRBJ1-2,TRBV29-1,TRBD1,TGCAGCGTTCTTCTACAGGGGAACTATGGCTACACCTTC,CSVLLQGNYGYTF
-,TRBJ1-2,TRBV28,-,TGTGCCAGCAGCCCCCCATTCGGGGGTAACTATGGCTACACCTTC,CASSPPFGGNYGYTF
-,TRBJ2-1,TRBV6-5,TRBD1,TGTGCCAGCAGGGGCCCAGGGGGACATGAGCAGTTCTTC,CASRGPGGHEQFF
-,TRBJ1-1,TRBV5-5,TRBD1,TGTGCCAGCAGCTTGGCGACAGGGGGCACTGAAGCTTTCTTT,CASSLATGGTEAFF
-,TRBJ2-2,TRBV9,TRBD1,TGTGCCAGCAGCATCACAGGGGCCGGGGAGCTGTTTTTT,CASSITGAGELFF
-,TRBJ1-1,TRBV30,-,TGTGCCTGGAGTACGCAGGGGAACACTGAAGCTTTCTTT,CAWSTQGNTEAFF
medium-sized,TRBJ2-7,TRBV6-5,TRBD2,TGTGCCAGCAGCCAGACTAGCGAAGCCTTCTACGAGCAGTACTTC,CASSQTSEAFYEQYF
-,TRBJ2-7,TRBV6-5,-,TGTGCCAGCTTCGGACTCTCCTACGAGCAGTACTTC,CASFGLSYEQYF
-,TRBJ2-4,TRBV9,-,TGTGCCAGCAGCCCGAGCCCATCCCAGGGTTGGAACATTCAGTACTTC,CASSPSPSQGWNIQYF
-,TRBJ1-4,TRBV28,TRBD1,TGTGCCAGCCGGGGGGGACAGGGGTATGAAAAACTGTTTTTT,CASRGGQGYEKLFF
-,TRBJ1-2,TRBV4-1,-,TGCGCCAGCAGCCAAGATGTGGCAGCGAAGACCTTC,CASSQDVAAKTF
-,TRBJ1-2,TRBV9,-,TGTGCCAGCAGCGTAAGAGGGACACCCGTAAACTATGGCTACACCTTC,CASSVRGTPVNYGYTF
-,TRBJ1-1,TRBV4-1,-,TGCGCCAGCAGCCACATGGGGCGCAGAAACACTGAAGCTTTCTTT,CASSHMGRRNTEAFF
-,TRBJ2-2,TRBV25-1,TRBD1,TGTGCCAGCAGTGACACTGGACAGGTTCGAGGCCGAGCCGGGGAGCTGTTTTTT,CASSDTGQVRGRAGELFF
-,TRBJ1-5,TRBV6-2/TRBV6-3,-,TGTGCCAGCAGTTTCTTCCGGGACACCAATCAGCCCCAGCATTTT,CASSFFRDTNQPQHF
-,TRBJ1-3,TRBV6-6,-,TGTGCCAGCAGTTACTCCCGAGGGGGAGCGGGAAACACCATATATTTT,CASSYSRGGAGNTIYF
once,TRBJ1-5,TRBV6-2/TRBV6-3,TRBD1,TGTGCCAGCAGTTACTCCGGGACAGGGATTTCGCCCCAGCATTTT,CASSYSGTGISPQHF
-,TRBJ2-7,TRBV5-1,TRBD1,TGCGCCAGCAGTTTGACAGGGACCGGCGAGCAGTACTTC,CASSLTGTGEQYF
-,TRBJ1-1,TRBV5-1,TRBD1,TGCGCCAGCAGCGAACAGGGGAAGGGGACTGAAGCTTTCTTT,CASSEQGKGTEAFF
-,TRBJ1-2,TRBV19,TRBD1,TGTGCCAGTAGTCTCGGGACAGGGCCTAACTATGGCTACACCTTC,CASSLGTGPNYGYTF
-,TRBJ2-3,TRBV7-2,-,TGTGCCAGCAGCTTAGGGCTAGACCCAGATACGCAGTATTTT,CASSLGLDPDTQYF
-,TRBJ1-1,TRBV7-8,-,TGTGCCAGCAGCTCCCGAAGAGGTACAACGGCCAACACTGAAGCTTTCTTT,CASSSRRGTTANTEAFF
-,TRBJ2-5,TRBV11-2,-,TGTGCCAGCAGCTTAGAGAGGACCCAGTACTTC,CASSLERTQYF